This TCR beta chain was captured in a study of T cells expressing NK-cell markers. Study results and caveats: Of CD8+ T cells, about 1.0-8% belonged to dominant NKG2C+ clonotypes in 5 to 7 donors.

One entry per CDR3 protein, without DNA, is what TCRdb gives after re-calling the 5' RACE reads. The data include 200,000 to 300,000 distinct CDR3 sequences; the top ten clones carry 0.39%. As concerns this clonotype: The antigen is unknown.

CDR1 SGHRS and CDR2 YFSETQ come from the germline V gene. The CDR3 sequence is 14 residues long. This TCR derives from a man between 18 and 29 years old in good health. The rearrangement links TRBV5-1 to TRBJ2-1. What was sequenced was blood T cells: a sorted CD56 or NKG2C T cell subset, CD4+ or CD8+ T cells, or bulk PBMC T cells (not recorded which). The CDR3 sequence is CASSLVQRVGEQFF. The full variable domain, with the rest looked up from reference TRBV5-1 and TRBJ2-1, is KAGVTQTPRYLIKTRGQQVTLSCSPISGHRSVSWYQQTPGQGLQFLFEYFSETQRNKGNFPGRFSGRQFSNSRSEMNVSTLELGDSALYLCASSLVQRVGEQFFGPGTRLTVL.